These T cell receptor beta chains were read from a single sample in a study of technical replicates of blood from four donors. Measured with immunoSEQ multiplex PCR; TCRdb has only the in-frame clones, and not every one. The sample shows 11,000 to 15,000 clones, more than 70% of them seen only once. Input material: PBMCs. These receptors all come from a human donor in good health. Both conserved end residues are part of each CDR3. The D gene is left open where the match is weak. Size tells how often a clone was seen (once, few, many) or the class of an expanded clone, and some rows leave it out.

TRBD1,NA,TRBV9,TRBJ2-7,CASRGQGTFDEQYF,TGTGCCAGCAGAGGACAGGGTACATTCGACGAGCAGTACTTC
TRBD2,NA,TRBV13,TRBJ2-3,CASSVVGLAGITDTQYF,TGTGCCAGCAGCGTAGTTGGACTAGCGGGGATCACAGATACGCAGTATTTT
TRBD1,NA,TRBV11-1,TRBJ1-1,CASRRTGITMNTEAFF,TGTGCCAGCAGACGGACAGGCATAACAATGAACACTGAAGCTTTCTTT
TRBD1,NA,TRBV9,TRBJ2-1,CASSVVWDRGADEQFF,TGTGCCAGCAGCGTAGTGTGGGACAGGGGAGCGGATGAGCAGTTCTTC
NA,NA,TRBV18,TRBJ1-5,CASSPRRTDDYSNQPQHF,TGTGCCAGCTCACCACGCAGGACAGACGACTATAGCAATCAGCCCCAGCATTTT
NA,once,TRBV11-1,TRBJ2-3,CASSSVEGTQYF,TGTGCCAGCAGCTCCGTCGAGGGTACGCAGTATTTT
TRBD1,NA,TRBV4-2,TRBJ1-5,CASSQAAGLQGGASNQPQHF,TGTGCCAGCAGCCAAGCGGCCGGGCTACAGGGGGGTGCTAGCAATCAGCCCCAGCATTTT
TRBD1,NA,TRBV10-2,TRBJ2-2,CASRVGGSSAGELFF,TGCGCCAGCCGGGTAGGGGGCTCGTCGGCCGGGGAGCTGTTTTTT
TRBD2,once,TRBV5-6,TRBJ2-1,CASTSGLEGWNEQFF,TGTGCCAGCACCTCGGGACTAGAAGGCTGGAATGAGCAGTTCTTC
NA,NA,TRBV28,TRBJ2-2,CASEDRYTGELFF,TGTGCCAGCGAAGACAGGTACACCGGGGAGCTGTTTTTT
NA,NA,TRBV5-4,TRBJ2-7,CASSERPQPAYEQYF,TGTGCCAGCAGCGAGAGGCCCCAGCCAGCCTACGAGCAGTACTTC
NA,NA,TRBV5-1,TRBJ2-3,CASSLVAGPTDTQYF,TGCGCCAGCAGCTTGGTGGCGGGACCCACAGATACGCAGTATTTT
NA,NA,TRBV10-3,TRBJ1-1,CAINQGQNTEAFF,TGTGCCATCAACCAGGGACAGAACACTGAAGCTTTCTTT
NA,once,TRBV5-1,TRBJ2-7,CASSRTDPRGEQYF,TGCGCCAGCAGCCGGACAGACCCCCGCGGCGAGCAGTACTTC
NA,NA,TRBV19,TRBJ2-2,CASSKSGTQGLTGELFF,TGTGCCAGTAGTAAATCGGGTACCCAGGGGCTCACCGGGGAGCTGTTTTTT
TRBD2,NA,TRBV7-3,TRBJ2-1,CASRASGSSYNEQFF,TGTGCCAGCAGAGCCAGCGGGAGCTCCTACAATGAGCAGTTCTTC
NA,NA,TRBV7-6,TRBJ1-5,CASSPAWGLYSNQPQHF,TGTGCCAGCAGCCCGGCATGGGGCTTGTATAGCAATCAGCCCCAGCATTTT
NA,few,TRBV7-6,TRBJ1-1,CASSSLVNTEAFF,TGTGCCAGCAGCTCACTAGTTAACACTGAAGCTTTCTTT
TRBD1,NA,TRBV28,TRBJ1-1,CASKGGQAFTEAFF,TGTGCCAGCAAGGGGGGACAGGCCTTCACTGAAGCTTTCTTT
TRBD2,NA,TRBV10-3,TRBJ2-5,CAISSGLAGVGTQYF,TGTGCCATCAGCTCTGGACTAGCGGGAGTGGGGACCCAGTACTTC
TRBD2,NA,TRBV5-1,TRBJ2-3,CASSLFTSGSFEDTQYF,TGCGCCAGCAGCTTATTTACTAGCGGGAGTTTCGAAGATACGCAGTATTTT
TRBD2,NA,TRBV28,TRBJ2-1,CASSPAGGYTEQFF,TGTGCCAGCAGTCCCGCGGGAGGGTATACTGAGCAGTTCTTC
NA,NA,TRBV5-5,TRBJ2-4,CASSSSAGIQYF,TGTGCCAGCAGCTCGAGTGCGGGCATTCAGTACTTC
NA,once,TRBV6-5,TRBJ1-5,CASSPGQLGDQPQHF,TGTGCCAGCAGCCCCGGACAGTTGGGGGATCAGCCCCAGCATTTT
NA,NA,TRBV25-1,TRBJ2-1,CAAWAYPGEQFF,TGTGCCGCGTGGGCTTACCCTGGTGAGCAGTTCTTC
TRBD1,NA,TRBV6-1,TRBJ1-5,CASIPTGRLNQPQHF,TGTGCCAGCATCCCGACAGGGAGGCTCAATCAGCCCCAGCATTTT
NA,NA,TRBV25-1,TRBJ2-5,CASSDGPGVRETQYF,TGTGCCAGCAGTGACGGCCCGGGAGTACGGGAGACCCAGTACTTC
NA,NA,TRBV5-6,TRBJ2-7,CASSPYGETYEQYF,TGTGCCAGCAGCCCATACGGGGAAACCTACGAGCAGTACTTC
NA,NA,TRBV5-4,TRBJ2-5,CASSDNRVRGETQYF,TGTGCCAGCAGCGATAACAGGGTTCGTGGAGAGACCCAGTACTTC
NA,NA,TRBV5-5,TRBJ2-2,CASSPRVPGNTGELFF,TGTGCCAGCAGCCCGCGTGTGCCTGGGAACACCGGGGAGCTGTTTTTT
NA,NA,TRBV2,TRBJ1-5,CASSDSSSNQPQHF,TGTGCCAGCAGTGATTCCAGTTCCAATCAGCCCCAGCATTTT
TRBD1,NA,TRBV5-8,TRBJ2-1,CASNYRGYEQFF,TGTGCCAGCAACTACAGGGGTTATGAGCAGTTCTTC
TRBD2,NA,TRBV27,TRBJ2-5,CASSLTSGMKTQYF,TGTGCCAGCAGCTTGACTAGCGGGATGAAGACCCAGTACTTC
NA,NA,TRBV6-1,TRBJ2-7,CASSDSFGGEQYF,TGTGCCAGCAGTGACAGTTTCGGGGGAGAGCAGTACTTC
NA,NA,TRBV30,TRBJ2-6,CAWSLGSGANVLTF,TGTGCCTGGAGTCTCGGCTCTGGGGCCAACGTCCTGACTTTC
TRBD1,NA,TRBV7-8,TRBJ1-5,CASTQQPNRGQPQHF,TGTGCCAGCACCCAACAACCGAACAGGGGACAGCCCCAGCATTTT
NA,few,TRBV6-1,TRBJ1-4,CASSEGGGTNEKLFF,TGTGCCAGCAGTGAAGGAGGAGGCACTAATGAAAAACTGTTTTTT
TRBD2,few,TRBV6-1,TRBJ2-2,CASSELAGDTGELFF,TGTGCCAGCAGTGAACTAGCGGGAGACACCGGGGAGCTGTTTTTT
NA,NA,TRBV6-5,TRBJ2-7,CASSLGPTYEQYF,TGTGCCAGCAGTTTGGGGCCCACCTACGAGCAGTACTTC
TRBD2,NA,TRBV11-3,TRBJ2-1,CASSLDQAGTSSSYNEQFF,TGTGCCAGCAGCTTAGATCAGGCCGGGACTAGTTCCTCCTACAATGAGCAGTTCTTC
NA,NA,TRBV5-5,TRBJ1-1,CASSQDGQLNTEAFF,TGTGCCAGCAGCCAAGATGGACAGCTGAACACTGAAGCTTTCTTT
NA,NA,TRBV6-5,TRBJ2-1,CASSQDRPWDEQFF,TGTGCCAGCAGCCAGGACAGACCTTGGGATGAGCAGTTCTTC